This entry describes one T cell receptor (beta chain). From germline, CDR1 is KGHSH and CDR2 LQKENI. Trimming at V came to 5 bases and at J to 6 bases, leaving 3 bases not matched to a gene. The CDR3 runs 13 residues. This sample is drawn from a study of blood T cell repertoires in COVID-19. Under the authors' procedure: Reference gene primer amplification gave estimated nucleated cell counts. The data were produced by immunoSEQ multiplex PCR, yet TCRdb's version contains in-frame clones alone and is incomplete. D and trimming were read from the DNA, whereas the V and J calls and clone size are those reported in that table. The sample shows under 200,000 clones, about four fifths of them seen only once.

This rearrangement joins TRBV18 to TRBJ2-2; 7 positions match TRBD1. What was sequenced was peripheral blood. This sequence originates from a middle-aged woman with acute or convalescent COVID-19. The CDR3 sequence is CASSVTGSGELFF. The CDR3 region has the DNA TGTGCCAGCTCAGTGACAGGGTCCGGGGAGCTGTTTTTT.